A selection of T cell receptor beta chains follows, all from one sample in a study of blood T cell repertoires in COVID-19. Clones were read by immunoSEQ multiplex PCR, and TCRdb kept only the in-frame ones, dropping some. There are 150,000 to 200,000 clones in the sample; about 85% occur only once, and 9.8% lies in the top ten. The material sequenced was peripheral blood. The receptors here all came from a woman older than 75 with acute or convalescent COVID-19. Each CDR3 is given with its conserved first and last residue. The order of the fields is CDR3 protein, clone size, J gene, V gene, D gene. The D gene is left open where the match is weak. A row's size may be missing; if present it is once, few, many or a size class.

cdr3_aa: CATSDLTSGAQETQYF
clone_size: -
j_call: TRBJ2-5
v_call: TRBV24-1
d_call: TRBD2

cdr3_aa: CASSSPGVEKLFF
clone_size: -
j_call: TRBJ1-4
v_call: TRBV7-9
d_call: -

cdr3_aa: CASSQDVKGAPPNYGYTF
clone_size: -
j_call: TRBJ1-2
v_call: TRBV4-3
d_call: TRBD1

cdr3_aa: CASSRGTGSYEQYF
clone_size: once
j_call: TRBJ2-7
v_call: TRBV19
d_call: TRBD1

cdr3_aa: CAVGGESNYGYTF
clone_size: -
j_call: TRBJ1-2
v_call: TRBV9
d_call: -

cdr3_aa: CASRDFGNQPQHF
clone_size: -
j_call: TRBJ1-5
v_call: TRBV19
d_call: -

cdr3_aa: CATRRGTQETQYF
clone_size: -
j_call: TRBJ2-5
v_call: TRBV19
d_call: TRBD2

cdr3_aa: CASSELGQGYGYTF
clone_size: -
j_call: TRBJ1-2
v_call: TRBV25-1
d_call: -

cdr3_aa: CAITTGLNYGYTF
clone_size: -
j_call: TRBJ1-2
v_call: TRBV10-3
d_call: -

cdr3_aa: CASSPGTGSAGTQYF
clone_size: -
j_call: TRBJ2-5
v_call: TRBV11-3
d_call: TRBD1

cdr3_aa: CASTITGRGNTGELFF
clone_size: -
j_call: TRBJ2-2
v_call: TRBV11-1
d_call: -

cdr3_aa: CASSLTPGASTGELFF
clone_size: -
j_call: TRBJ2-2
v_call: TRBV5-1
d_call: -

cdr3_aa: CAGRDSSSSPLHF
clone_size: -
j_call: TRBJ1-6
v_call: TRBV12-3/TRBV12-4
d_call: TRBD1

cdr3_aa: CASSLGQNNEQFF
clone_size: -
j_call: TRBJ2-1
v_call: TRBV11-2
d_call: -

cdr3_aa: CASSYADQFREKSPLHF
clone_size: -
j_call: TRBJ1-6
v_call: TRBV5-4
d_call: -

cdr3_aa: CASTGRLYGYTF
clone_size: -
j_call: TRBJ1-2
v_call: TRBV5-6
d_call: -

cdr3_aa: CATGGSSGSSEQYF
clone_size: -
j_call: TRBJ2-7
v_call: TRBV2
d_call: TRBD2